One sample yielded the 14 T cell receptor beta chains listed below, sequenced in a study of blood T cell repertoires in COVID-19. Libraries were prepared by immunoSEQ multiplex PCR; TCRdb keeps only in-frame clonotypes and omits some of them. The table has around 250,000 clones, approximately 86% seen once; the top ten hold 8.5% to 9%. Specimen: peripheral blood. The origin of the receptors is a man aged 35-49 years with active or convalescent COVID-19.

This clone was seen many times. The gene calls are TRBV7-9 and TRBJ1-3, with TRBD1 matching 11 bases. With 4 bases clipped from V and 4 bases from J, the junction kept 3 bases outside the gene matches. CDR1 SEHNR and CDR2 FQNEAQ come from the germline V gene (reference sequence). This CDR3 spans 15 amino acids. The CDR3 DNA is TGTGCCAGCAGCTGGGGACAGGGGGTCGGAAACACCATATATTTT. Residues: CASSWGQGVGNTIYF. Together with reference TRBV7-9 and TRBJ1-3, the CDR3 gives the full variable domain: DTGVSQNPRHKITKRGQNVTFRCDPISEHNRLYWYRQTLGQGPEFLTYFQNEAQLEKSRLLSDRFSAERPKGSFSTLEIQRTEQGDSAMYLCASSWGQGVGNTIYFGEGSWLTVV.

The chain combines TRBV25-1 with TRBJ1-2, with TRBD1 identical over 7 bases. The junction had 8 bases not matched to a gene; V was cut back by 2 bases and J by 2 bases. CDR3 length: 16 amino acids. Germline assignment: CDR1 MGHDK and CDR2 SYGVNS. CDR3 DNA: TGTGCCAGCAGTGAAGCAGGGGGGCCAAAGAACTATGGCTACACCTTC. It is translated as CASSEAGGPKNYGYTF.

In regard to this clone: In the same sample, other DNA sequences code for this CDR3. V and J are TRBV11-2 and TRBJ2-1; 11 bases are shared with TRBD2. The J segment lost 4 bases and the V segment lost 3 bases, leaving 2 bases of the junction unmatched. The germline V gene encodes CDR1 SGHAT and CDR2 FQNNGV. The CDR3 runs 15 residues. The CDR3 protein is CASSLLAGGYNEQFF. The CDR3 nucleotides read TGTGCCAGCAGCTTGCTAGCGGGAGGTTACAATGAGCAGTTCTTC.

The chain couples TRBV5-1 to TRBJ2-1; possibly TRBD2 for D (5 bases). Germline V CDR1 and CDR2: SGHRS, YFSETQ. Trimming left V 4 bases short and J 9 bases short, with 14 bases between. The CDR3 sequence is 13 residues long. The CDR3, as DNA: TGCGCCAGCAGCGCCCTAGACCGGGGTGAGCAGTTCTTC. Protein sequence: CASSALDRGEQFF.

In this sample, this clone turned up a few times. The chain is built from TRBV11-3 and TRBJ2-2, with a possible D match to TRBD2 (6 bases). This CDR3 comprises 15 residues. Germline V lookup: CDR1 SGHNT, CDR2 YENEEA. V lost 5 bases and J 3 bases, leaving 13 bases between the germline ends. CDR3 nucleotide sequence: TGTGCCAGCAGCCCCGGGGGTAGCGACACCGGGGAGCTGTTTTTT. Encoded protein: CASSPGGSDTGELFF.

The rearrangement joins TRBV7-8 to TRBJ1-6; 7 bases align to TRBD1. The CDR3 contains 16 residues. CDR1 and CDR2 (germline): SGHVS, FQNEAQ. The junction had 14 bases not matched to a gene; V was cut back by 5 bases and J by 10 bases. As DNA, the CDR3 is TGTGCCAGCAGCCCGGAGGTGGGCAGGGGGAAGTCACCCCTCCACTTT. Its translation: CASSPEVGRGKSPLHF.

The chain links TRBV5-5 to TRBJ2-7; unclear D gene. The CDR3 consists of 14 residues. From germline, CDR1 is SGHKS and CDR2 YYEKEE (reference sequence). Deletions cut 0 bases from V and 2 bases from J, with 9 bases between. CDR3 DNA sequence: TGTGCCAGCAGCTTGGCCCCAGGTACCTACGAGCAGTACTTC. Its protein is CASSLAPGTYEQYF.

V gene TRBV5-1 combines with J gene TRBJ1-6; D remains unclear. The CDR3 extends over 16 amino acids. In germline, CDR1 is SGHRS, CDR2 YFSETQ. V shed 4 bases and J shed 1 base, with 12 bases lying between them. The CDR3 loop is CASSPVGGSYNSPLHF. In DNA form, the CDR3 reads TGCGCCAGCAGCCCGGTTGGAGGATCCTATAATTCACCCCTCCACTTT.

DNA for the CDR3: TGTGCCAGCAGCCTATCTAGCGCTACTAGCACAGATACGCAGTATTTT. Encoded protein: CASSLSSATSTDTQYF. The chain uses TRBV2 and TRBJ2-3; a weak D match, TRBD2 (6 bases). In germline, CDR1 is SNHLY, CDR2 FYNNEI. The CDR3 has 16 amino acids. V gave up 6 bases and J gave up 0 bases, with 16 bases separating them.

CDR3 nucleotide sequence: TGTGCCAGTCGCCCATCCGGAAGCGGGGGGCCTCTAGGGGCCAACGTCCTGACTTTC. Translated, it gives CASRPSGSGGPLGANVLTF. This chain connects TRBV19 to TRBJ2-6; 9 bases match TRBD2. J gave up 4 bases and V 8 bases, and 18 bases lay outside the gene matches. The CDR3 extends over 19 amino acids. Per germline, CDR1 LNHDA and CDR2 SQIVND (reference sequence).

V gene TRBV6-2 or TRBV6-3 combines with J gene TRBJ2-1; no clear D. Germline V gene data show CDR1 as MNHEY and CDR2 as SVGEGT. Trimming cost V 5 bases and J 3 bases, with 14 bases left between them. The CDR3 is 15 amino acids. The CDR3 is CASSPLRSNYNEQFF. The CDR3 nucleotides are TGTGCCAGCAGTCCACTAAGGAGCAACTACAATGAGCAGTTCTTC.

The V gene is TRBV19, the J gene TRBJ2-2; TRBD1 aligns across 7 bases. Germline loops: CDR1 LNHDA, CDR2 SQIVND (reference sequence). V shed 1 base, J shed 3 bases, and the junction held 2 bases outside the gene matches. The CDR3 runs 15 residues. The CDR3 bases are TGTGCCAGTAGTATAGGGACAGGAGACACCGGGGAGCTGTTTTTT. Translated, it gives CASSIGTGDTGELFF.

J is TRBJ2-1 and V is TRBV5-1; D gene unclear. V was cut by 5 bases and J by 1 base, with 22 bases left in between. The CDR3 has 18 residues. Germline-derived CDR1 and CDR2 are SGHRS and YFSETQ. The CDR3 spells CASSLTVPETRSYNEQFF. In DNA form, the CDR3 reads TGCGCCAGCAGTTTGACCGTGCCGGAGACTCGGTCCTACAATGAGCAGTTCTTC.

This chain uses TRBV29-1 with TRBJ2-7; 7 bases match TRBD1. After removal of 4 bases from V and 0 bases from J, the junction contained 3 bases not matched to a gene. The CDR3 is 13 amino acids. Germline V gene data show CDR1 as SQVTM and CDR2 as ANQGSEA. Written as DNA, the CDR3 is TGCAGCGTTGCCCGGGACAGCTCCTACGAGCAGTACTTC. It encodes CSVARDSSYEQYF.